The 17 T cell receptor beta chains below all came from one sample that was sequenced in a study of T cells in Graves' hyperthyroidism and ophthalmopathy (dated by TCRdb to between 2019 and 2020). The library was obtained by multiplex PCR. Sequencer: Illumina HiSeq 2000. Amplification of TCR beta CDR3 regions was carried out from RNA transcripts. The first round of RT-PCR for the TCR CDR3 was performed with the HTBI primer set and the Qiagen OneStep RT-PCR kit. TCRdb reworked the public reads: Q25 trimming with fastp, MiXCR clone assembly, productive beta chains retained. For every CDR3 protein sequence, its rows merge into one entry that carries the most common genes and DNA. The sample includes hundreds of thousands of distinct CDR3 sequences, with 35% observed a single time. Roughly 30% of the sample is held by the ten biggest clonotypes. The sample consisted of blood. Receptors originate from a woman in her thirties or forties with Graves' hyperthyroidism.

The chain employs TRBV7-2 and TRBJ2-7, with TRBD2 matching over 15 bases. This CDR3 region has 16 residues. Germline lookup yields CDR1 SGHTA and CDR2 FQGNSA. V lost 5 bases, J lost 2 bases, and 4 bases stayed unmatched. CDR3 amino acids: CASSLRTSGGAYEQYF. The CDR3 region has the DNA TGTGCCAGCAGCCTAAGGACTAGCGGGGGGGCCTACGAGCAGTACTTC.

This clonotype has ten or more counts. The chain joins TRBV29-1 to TRBJ1-5; 8 bases align to TRBD1. The CDR3 length is 13 residues. The V gene's germline CDR1 is SQVTM and CDR2 ANQGSEA. The junction had 5 bases not matched to a gene; V was cut back by 7 bases and J by 3 bases. CDR3 protein: CSARTGTNQPQHF. The CDR3 nucleotides are TGCAGCGCCAGGACAGGGACCAATCAGCCCCAGCATTTT.

In this sample, this clonotype turned up a few times. The junction shows a germline mismatch at one end, possibly a read error. The chain couples TRBV10-3 to TRBJ2-5; D not resolved. The CDR3 is 13 amino acids. Germline CDR1 is ENHRY and CDR2 is SYGVKD. The CDR3 bases are TGTGCCAGCAGTTACTCGAACCAAGAGACCCAGTACTTC. Its translation: CASSYSNQETQYF.

The chain is built from TRBV10-2 and TRBJ2-7; the D gene is possibly TRBD1 (7 bases). Trimming took 3 bases from V and 4 from J, leaving 19 bases between them. The CDR3 contains 16 residues. Germline CDR1 and CDR2: WSHSY and SAAADI. CDR3: CASSDSTEGAYYEQYF. CDR3 in DNA: TGCGCCAGCAGTGATTCGACGGAGGGGGCCTATTACGAGCAGTACTTC.

V is TRBV10-1 and J is TRBJ2-2; TRBD2 matches 8 bases. Germline V gene sequence: CDR1 WNHNN, CDR2 SYGVQD (reference sequence). This CDR3 comprises 15 residues. V was pared by 6 bases and J by 5 bases, with 8 bases of the junction left unmatched. The CDR3 protein is CASRPGLGATGELFF. In DNA, the CDR3 is TGCGCCAGCAGACCGGGACTAGGCGCAACCGGGGAGCTGTTTTTT.

The V gene is TRBV2, the J gene TRBJ1-3; D gene uncertain. The germline V gene encodes CDR1 SNHLY and CDR2 FYNNEI. Trimming pared 5 bases from V and 0 bases from J, leaving 11 bases between. This CDR3 region has 15 residues. The CDR3 spells CASSFHGLSGNTIYF. The CDR3 DNA follows: TGTGCCAGCAGTTTCCACGGCCTCTCTGGAAACACCATATATTTT.

This chain uses TRBV6-2 or TRBV6-3 with TRBJ1-1, with 11 bases lining up with TRBD1. V dropped 4 bases and J dropped 5; count of bases not matched to a gene: 9. The germline gives CDR1 MNHEY, CDR2 SVGEGT. This CDR3 contains 16 residues. CDR3 loop: CASSWSPGQGGTEAFF. The CDR3 region has the DNA TGTGCCAGCAGTTGGAGCCCGGGACAGGGGGGAACTGAAGCTTTCTTT.

The chain joins TRBV12-3 or TRBV12-4 to TRBJ2-5; tentatively, D is TRBD1 (6 bases). V gave up 1 base and J gave up 2 bases, with 11 bases separating them. The CDR3 has 15 amino acids. The CDR3 DNA reads as TGTGCCAGCAGTTTAGGGGACAACTTACAAGAGACCCAGTACTTC. This gives the protein CASSLGDNLQETQYF.

This rearrangement joins TRBV5-1 to TRBJ2-2; the D gene is possibly TRBD2 (5 bases). V lost 2 bases and J lost 0, with 11 bases in between. The length of the CDR3 is 16 residues. Germline values: CDR1 SGHRS, CDR2 YFSETQ. CDR3 region: CASSLVWEPNTGELFF. The DNA of the CDR3 is TGCGCCAGCAGCTTAGTATGGGAGCCGAACACCGGGGAGCTGTTTTTT.

The chain recombines TRBV2 with TRBJ2-1; a weak D match, TRBD2 (5 bases). V was cut by 8 bases and J by 9 bases, with 20 bases left in between. Germline CDR1 is SNHLY and CDR2 is FYNNEI. There are 14 residues in the CDR3. CDR3 region: CASCRTLEITEQFF. The CDR3 DNA follows: TGTGCCAGCTGCCGGACTCTAGAAATCACTGAGCAGTTCTTC.

The rearrangement uses TRBV11-2 and TRBJ2-5, with TRBD1 as a possible D gene (6 bases). Germline lookup yields CDR1 SGHAT and CDR2 FQNNGV. Trimming took 7 bases from V and 5 from J, leaving 14 bases between them. This CDR3 region has 13 residues. The CDR3 protein is CASNTGMRETQYF. The DNA for the CDR3 is TGTGCCAGCAACACAGGGATGCGGGAGACCCAGTACTTC.

Many counts were recorded for this clonotype. The rearrangement uses TRBV19 and TRBJ1-6; 9 bases align to TRBD1. CDR3 size: 15 residues. The trim removed 3 bases at V and 8 bases at J, leaving 5 bases unmatched. Germline V CDR1 and CDR2: LNHDA, SQIVND (reference sequence). The DNA of the CDR3 is TGTGCCAGTAGTATCCGGACAGGGGAGTATTCACCCCTCCACTTT. It is translated as CASSIRTGEYSPLHF.

This clonotype was seen repeatedly, ten times or more. The CDR3, as DNA: TGTGCCAGCAGTTACCGTAGGCAGGGGGCGCAGACAACTAATGAAAAACTGTTTTTT. Translating it yields CASSYRRQGAQTTNEKLFF. This rearrangement joins TRBV6-5 to TRBJ1-4, with 8 bases fitting TRBD1. The length of the CDR3 is 19 residues. V trimming: 2 bases; J trimming: 0 bases; junction bases outside the gene matches: 11. Germline CDR1 is MNHEY and CDR2 is SVGAGI.

This clonotype was recorded at least ten times. The J gene is TRBJ1-1, the V gene TRBV3-2; TRBD1 is the table's D call and was not checked against the DNA. TRBV3-2 is recorded as a pseudogene. CDR3 length: 14 residues. Here the CDR3 reads CASSPEGRTTEAFF. CDR3 bases: TGTGCCAGCAGCCCCGAGGGGCGAACCACTGAAGCTTTCTTT.

This clonotype has just a few counts. This chain connects TRBV19 to TRBJ1-2; a weak D match, TRBD1 (5 bases). V was trimmed by 9 bases and J by 7 bases, leaving 18 bases between them. Per germline, CDR1 LNHDA and CDR2 SQIVND (reference sequence). CDR3 length equals 13 residues. The CDR3 spells CASSRQGETGYTF. In nucleotides, the CDR3 is TGTGCCAGCAGTCGGCAGGGAGAAACTGGCTACACCTTC.

Note on this clonotype: A junction boundary mismatches the germline segment, possibly from a read error. The chain is built from TRBV2 and TRBJ1-5, with TRBD1 as a possible D gene (5 bases). The CDR3 spans 16 residues. The germline V gene has CDR1 SNHLY and CDR2 FYNNEI. The CDR3 loop reads CASSPKPGVSNQPQHF. The CDR3 nucleotides read TGCGCCAGCAGCCCCAAGCCGGGGGTTAGCAATCAGCCCCAGCATTTT.

This clonotype was counted at least ten times. This chain links TRBV4-3 with TRBJ2-7, with D possibly being TRBD1 or TRBD2 (5 bases each). Trimming shortened V by 5 bases and J by 2 bases, and 25 bases separated the two germline ends. Looked up from germline, CDR1 is LGHNA and CDR2 is YSLEER. CDR3 length: 18 amino acids. CDR3 region: CASSSRYPDGANAYEQYF. The CDR3 DNA is TGCGCCAGCAGCTCTCGATACCCGGACGGGGCTAACGCCTACGAGCAGTACTTC.